Included here is one T cell receptor beta chain sequence, with context. The record originates from a study of OX40 agonist ivuxolimab in advanced cancers. Study in general: Anti-PD-1, anti-PD-L1 or anti-CTLA-4 therapy given earlier was allowed, and roughly 38% had some.

Profiled with immunoSEQ multiplex PCR; TCRdb holds only in-frame clones, not every one. The sample includes about 80,000 clones, around 93% of them seen just once. Looked up from germline, CDR1 is MRHNA and CDR2 is SNTAGT. The V segment lost 5 bases and the J segment 4 bases; nucleotides outside the gene matches: 3. The CDR3 covers 15 residues. The specimen comprised CD4+ or CD8+ T cells sorted from blood, sampled in a trial of the OX40 agonist ivuxolimab. This TCR was recovered from an adult with an advanced solid tumor such as melanoma, head and neck, liver or kidney cancer. The genes are TRBV6-4 and TRBJ2-1; TRBD2 agrees at 12 bases. The CDR3 reads CASSPLAGGYNEQFF. The CDR3 DNA is TGTGCCAGCAGTCCCCTAGCGGGGGGGTACAATGAGCAGTTCTTC.